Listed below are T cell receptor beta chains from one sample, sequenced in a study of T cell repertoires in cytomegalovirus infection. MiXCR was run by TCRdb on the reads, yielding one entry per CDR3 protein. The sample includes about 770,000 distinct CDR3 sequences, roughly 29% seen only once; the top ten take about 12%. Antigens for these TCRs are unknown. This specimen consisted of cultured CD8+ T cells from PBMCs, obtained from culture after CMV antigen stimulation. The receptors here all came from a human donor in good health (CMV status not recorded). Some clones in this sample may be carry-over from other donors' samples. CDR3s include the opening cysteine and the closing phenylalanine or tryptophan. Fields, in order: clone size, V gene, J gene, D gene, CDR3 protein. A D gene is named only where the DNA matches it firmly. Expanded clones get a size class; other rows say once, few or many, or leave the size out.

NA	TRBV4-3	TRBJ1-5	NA	CASSQDKELGLLGPQHF
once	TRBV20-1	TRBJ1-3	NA	CSARDWSGATGNTIYF
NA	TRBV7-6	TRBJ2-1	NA	CASSFSGAPDQFF
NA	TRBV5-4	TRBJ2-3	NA	CASSLFRDSGTDTQYF
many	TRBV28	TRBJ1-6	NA	CASSSLMGDNSPLHF
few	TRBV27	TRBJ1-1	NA	CASSPQAYTEAFF
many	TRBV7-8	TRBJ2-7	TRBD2	CASSLPSGAERYEQYF
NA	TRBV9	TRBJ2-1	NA	CASSALGGPSSYNEQFF
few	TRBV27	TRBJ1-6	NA	CASSFQGHSPLHF
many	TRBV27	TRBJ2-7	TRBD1	CASSLGPGGIYEQYF
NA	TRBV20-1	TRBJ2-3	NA	CSARARIGLSDTQYF
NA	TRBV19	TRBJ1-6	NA	CASSPNLGRGPLHF
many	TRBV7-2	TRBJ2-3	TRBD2	CASSTILAGPTDTQYF
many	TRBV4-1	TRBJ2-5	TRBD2	CASSLWGGEQETQYF
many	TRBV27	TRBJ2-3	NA	CASSPSTDTQYF
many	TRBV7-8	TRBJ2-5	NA	CASSLQAQYF
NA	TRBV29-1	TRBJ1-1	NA	CSVGWDTEAFF
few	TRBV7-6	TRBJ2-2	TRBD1	CASSRKRDRDFTGELFF